A selection of T cell receptor beta chains follows, all from one sample in a study of blood T cells in healthy people across ages. MiXCR, applied by TCRdb to the 5' RACE reads, yields one record per CDR3 protein. The sample has around 970,000 distinct CDR3 sequences; just over 50% are singletons. Sequencing was done on a sample of blood. The receptors were gathered from a woman aged 60-75 years in good health. Both conserved end residues are part of each CDR3. The D gene is left open where the match is weak. Clone size appears in some rows only: once, few, many, or a class for an expanded clone.

d_gene,abundance,v_gene,j_gene,CDR3aa,CDR3nt
-,-,TRBV9,TRBJ2-7,CASSATGSYEQYF,TGTGCCAGCAGTGCAACAGGGTCCTACGAGCAGTACTTC
TRBD2,-,TRBV15,TRBJ2-7,CATIRDYSYNEQYF,TGTGCCACCATTCGGGACTATTCCTACAATGAGCAGTACTTC
-,few,TRBV6-5,TRBJ1-5,CASSPPGGHNQPQHF,TGTGCCAGCAGTCCCCCCGGGGGCCACAATCAGCCCCAGCATTTT
TRBD1,few,TRBV5-1,TRBJ1-6,CASSLARGGRGHSPLHF,TGCGCCAGCAGCTTGGCCAGGGGAGGCAGGGGGCATTCACCCCTCCACTTT
TRBD1,-,TRBV7-9,TRBJ1-2,CASSPLSAGGGYTF,TGTGCCAGCAGCCCCCTTTCGGCAGGGGGCGGCTACACCTTC
-,-,TRBV28,TRBJ2-7,CASSSMPERGIPYEQYF,TGTGCCAGCAGTTCAATGCCCGAGAGAGGGATCCCCTACGAGCAGTACTTC
TRBD1,few,TRBV10-3,TRBJ2-7,CAISGDRGSDEQYF,TGTGCCATCAGTGGGGACAGGGGTTCCGACGAGCAGTACTTC
TRBD2,-,TRBV4-1,TRBJ2-7,CASSQDMAGGLAEQYF,TGCGCCAGCAGCCAAGATATGGCGGGAGGCCTCGCCGAGCAGTACTTC
-,few,TRBV5-1,TRBJ2-1,CASSLAGNLENEQFF,TGCGCCAGCAGCTTGGCCGGGAACTTAGAGAATGAGCAGTTCTTC
-,few,TRBV5-5,TRBJ2-3,CASSLAELQGLTDTQYF,TGTGCCAGCAGCTTGGCAGAACTCCAAGGGTTGACAGATACGCAGTATTTT
-,once,TRBV4-1,TRBJ2-7,CASSQVTGQSSYEQYF,TGCGCCAGCAGCCAAGTTACGGGACAAAGCTCCTACGAGCAGTACTTC
TRBD1,few,TRBV11-2,TRBJ2-5,CASSFLTGFETQYF,TGTGCCAGCAGCTTCCTGACAGGGTTTGAGACCCAGTACTTC
-,many,TRBV7-9,TRBJ2-7,CASSLARDYEQYF,TGTGCCAGCAGTCTTGCTCGGGACTACGAGCAGTACTTC
-,-,TRBV7-2,TRBJ2-1,CASSPMNSDEQFF,TGTGCCAGCAGCCCCATGAACAGCGATGAGCAGTTCTTC
-,-,TRBV20-1,TRBJ1-2,CSARVGWYGYTF,TGCAGTGCTAGGGTGGGTTGGTATGGCTACACCTTC
TRBD2,-,TRBV13,TRBJ2-3,CASSLSGSPPDTQYF,TGTGCCAGCAGCCTGAGCGGGAGTCCCCCAGATACGCAGTATTTT
-,many,TRBV29-1,TRBJ2-3,CSPGGTDTQYF,TGCAGCCCGGGAGGCACAGATACGCAGTATTTT
-,few,TRBV15,TRBJ2-7,CATSRDNMGAYEQYF,TGTGCCACCAGCAGAGATAACATGGGGGCCTACGAGCAGTACTTC
-,-,TRBV28,TRBJ1-1,CASSLWGQGEAFF,TGTGCCAGCAGTTTGTGGGGGCAAGGTGAAGCTTTCTTT
-,few,TRBV7-6,TRBJ2-3,CASSLNVDTDTQYF,TGTGCCAGCAGCTTAAATGTTGACACAGATACGCAGTATTTT
TRBD2,-,TRBV6-1,TRBJ2-4,CASRNLARTATQTSGTIREQYF,TGTGCCAGCAGAAACCTCGCTCGGACCGCAACACAGACTAGCGGGACCATTCGGGAGCAGTACTTC
TRBD2,-,TRBV3-1,TRBJ2-3,CASSRRTSGFRDTQYF,TGTGCCAGCAGCCGAAGGACTAGCGGGTTCAGGGATACGCAGTATTTT
TRBD2,-,TRBV6-5,TRBJ2-1,CASSLGLAPNNEQFF,TGTGCCAGCAGCCTGGGACTAGCGCCAAACAATGAGCAGTTCTTC